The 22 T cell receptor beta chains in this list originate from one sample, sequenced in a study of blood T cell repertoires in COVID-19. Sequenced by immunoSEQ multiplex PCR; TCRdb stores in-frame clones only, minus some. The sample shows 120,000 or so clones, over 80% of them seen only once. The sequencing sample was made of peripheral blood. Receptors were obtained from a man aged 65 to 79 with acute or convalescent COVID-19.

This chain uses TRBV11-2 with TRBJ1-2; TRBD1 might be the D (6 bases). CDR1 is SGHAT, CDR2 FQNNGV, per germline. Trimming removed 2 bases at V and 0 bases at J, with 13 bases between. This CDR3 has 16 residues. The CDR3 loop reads CASSLPRGGPNYGYTF. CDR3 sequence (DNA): TGTGCCAGCAGCTTACCAAGGGGGGGACCTAACTATGGCTACACCTTC.

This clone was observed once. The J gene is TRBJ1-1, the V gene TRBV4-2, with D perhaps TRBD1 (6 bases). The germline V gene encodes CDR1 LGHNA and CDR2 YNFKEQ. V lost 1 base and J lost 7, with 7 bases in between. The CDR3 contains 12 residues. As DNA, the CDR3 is TGTGCCAGCAGCCAAGTGGACAGTGAAGCTTTCTTT. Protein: CASSQVDSEAFF.

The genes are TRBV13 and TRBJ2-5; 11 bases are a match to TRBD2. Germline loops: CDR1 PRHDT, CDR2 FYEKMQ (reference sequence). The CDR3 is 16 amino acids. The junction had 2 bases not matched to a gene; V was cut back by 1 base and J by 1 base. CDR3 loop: CASSLETSGVQETQYF. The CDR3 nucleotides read TGTGCCAGCAGCTTAGAGACTAGCGGGGTCCAAGAGACCCAGTACTTC.

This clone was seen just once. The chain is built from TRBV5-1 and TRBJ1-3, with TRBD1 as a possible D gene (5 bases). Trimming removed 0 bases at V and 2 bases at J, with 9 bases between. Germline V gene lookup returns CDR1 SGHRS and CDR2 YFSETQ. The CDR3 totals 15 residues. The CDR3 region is CASSLAQAPGNTIYF. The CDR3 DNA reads TGCGCCAGCAGCTTGGCACAGGCCCCTGGAAACACCATATATTTT.

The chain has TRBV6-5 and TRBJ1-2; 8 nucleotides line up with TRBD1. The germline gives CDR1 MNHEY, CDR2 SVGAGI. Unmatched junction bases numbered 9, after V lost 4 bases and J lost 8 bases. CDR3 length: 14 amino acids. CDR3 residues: CASSSIRGPGGYTF. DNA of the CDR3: TGTGCCAGCAGTTCAATCAGGGGGCCGGGAGGCTACACCTTC.

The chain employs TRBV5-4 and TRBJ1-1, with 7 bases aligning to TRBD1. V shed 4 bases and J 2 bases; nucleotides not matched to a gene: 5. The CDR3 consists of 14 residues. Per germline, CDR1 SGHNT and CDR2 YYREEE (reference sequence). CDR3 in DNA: TGTGCCAGCAGCCCGAGACAGGGCAACACTGAAGCTTTCTTT. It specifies CASSPRQGNTEAFF.

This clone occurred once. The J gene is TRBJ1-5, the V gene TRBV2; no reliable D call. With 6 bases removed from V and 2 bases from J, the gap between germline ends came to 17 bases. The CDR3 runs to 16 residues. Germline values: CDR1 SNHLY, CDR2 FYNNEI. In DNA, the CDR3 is TGTGCCAGCAGGGATCGGGGAGGGAGGGGCAATCAGCCCCAGCATTTT. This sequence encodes CASRDRGGRGNQPQHF.

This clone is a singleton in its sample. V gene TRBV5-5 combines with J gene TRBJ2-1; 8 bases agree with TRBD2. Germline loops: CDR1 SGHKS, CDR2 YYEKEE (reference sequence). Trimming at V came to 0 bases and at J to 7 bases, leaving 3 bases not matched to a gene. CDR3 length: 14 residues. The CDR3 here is CASSLASGGNEQFF. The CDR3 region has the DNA TGTGCCAGCAGCTTGGCGAGCGGGGGTAATGAGCAGTTCTTC.

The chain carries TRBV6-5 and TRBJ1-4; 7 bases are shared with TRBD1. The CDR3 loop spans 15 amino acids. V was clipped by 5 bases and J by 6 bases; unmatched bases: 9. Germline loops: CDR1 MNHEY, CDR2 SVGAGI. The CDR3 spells CASSKPTGSYEKLFF. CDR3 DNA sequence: TGTGCCAGCAGTAAACCGACAGGGAGTTATGAAAAACTGTTTTTT.

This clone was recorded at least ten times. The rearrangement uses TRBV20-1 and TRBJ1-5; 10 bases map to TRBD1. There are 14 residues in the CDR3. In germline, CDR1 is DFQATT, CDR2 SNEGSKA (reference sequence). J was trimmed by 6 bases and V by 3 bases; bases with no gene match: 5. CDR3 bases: TGCAGTGCTAGTCGGGACAGGGGTAGTCAGCCCCAGCATTTT. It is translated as CSASRDRGSQPQHF.

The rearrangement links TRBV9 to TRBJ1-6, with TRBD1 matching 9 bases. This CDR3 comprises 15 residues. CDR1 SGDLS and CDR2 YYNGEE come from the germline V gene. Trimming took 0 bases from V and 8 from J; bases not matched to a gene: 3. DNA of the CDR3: TGTGCCAGCAGCGTAGGGGGACAGGGCTATTCACCCCTCCACTTT. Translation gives CASSVGGQGYSPLHF.

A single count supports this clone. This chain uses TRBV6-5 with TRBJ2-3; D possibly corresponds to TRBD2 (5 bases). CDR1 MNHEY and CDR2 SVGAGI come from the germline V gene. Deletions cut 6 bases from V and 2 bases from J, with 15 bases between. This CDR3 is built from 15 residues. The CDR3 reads CASRGSGSFTDTQYF. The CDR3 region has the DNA TGTGCCAGCAGGGGGAGTGGCAGCTTCACAGATACGCAGTATTTT.

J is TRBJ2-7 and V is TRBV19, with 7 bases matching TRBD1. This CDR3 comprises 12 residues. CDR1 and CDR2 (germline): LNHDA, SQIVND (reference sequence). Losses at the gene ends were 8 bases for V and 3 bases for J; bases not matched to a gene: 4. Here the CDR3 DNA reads TGTGCCAGTGGGGACAGTCTCTACGAGCAGTACTTC. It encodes CASGDSLYEQYF.

Here the CDR3 DNA reads TGTGCCAGCAGAAAGGGGACAGGGGAGGTCTCCTACGAGCAGTACTTC. It encodes CASRKGTGEVSYEQYF. V and J are TRBV6-6 and TRBJ2-7; 10 bases are a match to TRBD1. V trimming: 6 bases; J trimming: 0 bases; junction bases outside the gene matches: 8. CDR1 is MNHNY and CDR2 is SVGAGI in the germline V gene (reference sequence). The CDR3 consists of 16 residues.

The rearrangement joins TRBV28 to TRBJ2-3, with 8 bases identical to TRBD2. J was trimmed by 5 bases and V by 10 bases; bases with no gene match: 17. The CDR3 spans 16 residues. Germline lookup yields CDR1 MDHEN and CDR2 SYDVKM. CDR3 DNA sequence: TGTGCCACCTCACATCGGGAGGGGGGGTATGGAGATACGCAGTATTTT. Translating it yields CATSHREGGYGDTQYF.

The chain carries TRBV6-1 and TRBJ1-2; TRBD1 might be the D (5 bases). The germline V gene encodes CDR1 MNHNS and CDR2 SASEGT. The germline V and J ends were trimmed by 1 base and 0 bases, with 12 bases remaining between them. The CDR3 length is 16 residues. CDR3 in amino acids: CASSEDRTFPNYGYTF. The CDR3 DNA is TGTGCCAGCAGTGAAGACAGGACGTTCCCTAACTATGGCTACACCTTC.

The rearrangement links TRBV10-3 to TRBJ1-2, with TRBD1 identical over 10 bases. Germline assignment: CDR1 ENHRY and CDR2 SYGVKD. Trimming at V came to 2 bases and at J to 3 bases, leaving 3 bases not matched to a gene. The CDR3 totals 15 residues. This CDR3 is CAISEGQGVDYGYTF. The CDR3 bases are TGTGCCATCAGTGAGGGACAGGGGGTCGACTATGGCTACACCTTC.

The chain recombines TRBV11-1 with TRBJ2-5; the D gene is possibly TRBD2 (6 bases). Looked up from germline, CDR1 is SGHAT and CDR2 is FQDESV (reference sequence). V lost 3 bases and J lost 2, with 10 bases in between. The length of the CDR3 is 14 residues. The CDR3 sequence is CASSFSGGQETQYF. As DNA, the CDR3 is TGTGCCAGCAGCTTCTCCGGGGGACAAGAGACCCAGTACTTC.

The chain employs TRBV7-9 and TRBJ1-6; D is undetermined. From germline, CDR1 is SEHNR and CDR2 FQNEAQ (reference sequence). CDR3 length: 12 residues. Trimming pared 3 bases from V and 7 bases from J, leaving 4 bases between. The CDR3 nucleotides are TGTGCCAGCAGCTTTGCGAATTCACCCCTCCACTTT. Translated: CASSFANSPLHF. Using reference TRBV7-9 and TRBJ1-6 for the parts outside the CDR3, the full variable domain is DTGVSQNPRHKITKRGQNVTFRCDPISEHNRLYWYRQTLGQGPEFLTYFQNEAQLEKSRLLSDRFSAERPKGSFSTLEIQRTEQGDSAMYLCASSFANSPLHFGNGTRLTVT.

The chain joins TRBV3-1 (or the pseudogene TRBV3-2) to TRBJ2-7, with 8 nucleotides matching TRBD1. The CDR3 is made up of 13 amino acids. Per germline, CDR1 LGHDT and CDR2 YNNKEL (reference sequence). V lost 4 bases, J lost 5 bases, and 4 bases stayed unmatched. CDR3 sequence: CASSRQGPNEQYF. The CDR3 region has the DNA TGTGCCAGCAGCCGACAGGGGCCCAACGAGCAGTACTTC.

The DNA of the CDR3 is TGTGCCAGCTCATCGCGGCTAGCGGTGAATGAGCAGTTCTTC. It codes for CASSSRLAVNEQFF. The chain uses TRBV18 and TRBJ2-1; 7 bases are shared with TRBD2. The CDR3 runs 14 residues. V lost 5 bases to trimming and J lost 7 bases; unmatched junction nucleotides: 8. From germline, CDR1 is KGHSH and CDR2 LQKENI.

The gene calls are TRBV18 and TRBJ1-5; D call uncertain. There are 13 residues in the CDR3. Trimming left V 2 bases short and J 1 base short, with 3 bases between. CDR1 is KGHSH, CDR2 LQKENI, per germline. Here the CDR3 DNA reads TGTGCCAGCTCACCAGGCAGCAATCAGCCCCAGCATTTT. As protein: CASSPGSNQPQHF.